This T cell receptor (beta chain) came from a study of beta chain features in type 1 diabetes. Isolated RNA was reverse transcribed in full, so expressed TCRB transcripts were sequenced. The repertoire was sequenced with immunoSEQ multiplex PCR; TCRdb's copy has only in-frame clones and lacks some. The sample includes some 330,000 clones, more than 9.5% of them seen just once. Averaging about 120 mL, one heparinised blood draw was given by each donor. Losses at the gene ends were 2 bases for V and 3 bases for J; bases not matched to a gene: 2. This CDR3 spans 14 amino acids. Germline assignment: CDR1 MDHEN and CDR2 SYDVKM. This clone has more than one count but fewer than ten.

The clonotype originates from a young woman in good health. Sequencing input: naive CD4+ T cells from blood. This chain connects TRBV28 to TRBJ1-2; the match to TRBD1 covers 8 bases. In DNA form, the CDR3 reads TGTGCCAGCAGTTTAAACAGGGGGGACTATGGCTACACCTTC. Its translation: CASSLNRGDYGYTF.